The clone carrying this T cell receptor (beta chain) was seen more than once but under ten times. The antigen remains unidentified. The sample comes from a study of T-cell reconstitution after alpha-beta-depleted transplantation in children. Findings and caveats of the study: Newly produced T cells mostly provided counts and TCRbeta diversity after one year, as hyperexpanded clones declined. Surviving recipient T cells and thymic progenitors underlay high day-60 TCRbeta diversity in some patients. Several hundred graft clones that had expanded were reportedly the source of alpha-beta T cells about two months after transplant.

The library targeted TCRbeta and was prepared with unique molecular identifiers. TCRdb independently ran MiXCR on the PCR reads; one entry per CDR3 protein. The top ten hold 10% to 11% of the sample, which has 300,000 to 400,000 distinct CDR3 sequences, more than 20% seen once. CDR1 SGHRS and CDR2 YFSETQ come from the germline V gene. The ends were cut back, 3 bases at V and 2 bases at J, with 16 bases in the middle. The CDR3 extends over 16 amino acids. The rearrangement links TRBV5-1 to TRBJ2-3; tentative D call: TRBD2 (5 bases). This clonotype was sampled from a male patient under 18 who had a stem cell transplant for acute lymphoblastic leukemia, so the T cells may come from the graft donor. This specimen was PBMCs, mostly from graft donor cells, taken 180 days after TCRalphabeta/CD19-depleted stem cell transplant. The chain's CDR3 is CASSSSPDYPTDTQYF. DNA of the CDR3: TGCGCCAGCAGCTCTTCCCCAGACTATCCCACAGATACGCAGTATTTT.